Below, 23 T cell receptor beta chains from the same sample are listed, as sequenced in a study of blood T cell repertoires in COVID-19. Here immunoSEQ multiplex PCR was the method, and the copy in TCRdb shows in-frame clones only, minus some. This table holds hundreds of thousands of clones, roughly nine tenths found once. What was sequenced was PBMCs or T cells enriched from blood (not recorded which). The receptors were sampled from a man aged 60-69 years who had recovered from COVID-19.

The chain combines TRBV19 with TRBJ2-1; 13 nucleotides line up with TRBD2. CDR3 length equals 17 residues. The ends lost 4 bases at V and 6 bases at J; junction bases unmatched: 9. The germline V gene encodes CDR1 LNHDA and CDR2 SQIVND (reference sequence). The CDR3 nucleotides are TGTGCCAGTAGTAGTCTCACCGGGACTAGCGGGATCAATGAGCAGTTCTTC. It specifies CASSSLTGTSGINEQFF.

This chain links TRBV10-3 with TRBJ2-1, with 8 bases lining up with TRBD1. Germline CDR1 reads ENHRY; CDR2 reads SYGVKD. The V segment lost 6 bases and the J segment 2 bases; nucleotides outside the gene matches: 6. The CDR3 totals 15 residues. CDR3 amino acids: CAIRGLTGAYNEQFF. As DNA, the CDR3 is TGTGCCATCAGGGGCTTGACAGGGGCCTACAATGAGCAGTTCTTC.

The chain combines TRBV5-1 with TRBJ1-4, with unresolved D. The CDR3 length is 15 residues. V gave up 1 base and J gave up 0 bases, with 7 bases separating them. The germline V gene encodes CDR1 SGHRS and CDR2 YFSETQ. As DNA, the CDR3 is TGCGCCAGCAGCTTGTCCGGGGCAACTAATGAAAAACTGTTTTTT. It yields the protein CASSLSGATNEKLFF.

The genes are TRBV5-1 and TRBJ2-7; weak D call: TRBD2 (5 bases). Germline V gene lookup returns CDR1 SGHRS and CDR2 YFSETQ. Trimming shortened V by 0 bases and J by 5 bases, and 12 bases separated the two germline ends. CDR3 length: 14 amino acids. As DNA, the CDR3 is TGCGCCAGCAGCTTGGTGGTAGCTAGCCACGAGCAGTACTTC. It specifies CASSLVVASHEQYF.

The J gene is TRBJ2-2, the V gene TRBV12-3 or TRBV12-4; no clear D gene. Deletions cut 4 bases from V and 1 base from J, with 4 bases between. The CDR3 is 13 amino acids. CDR3 coding DNA: TGTGCCAGCAGTTACAGGAACACCGGGGAGCTGTTTTTT. Its protein product is CASSYRNTGELFF.

V gene TRBV2 combines with J gene TRBJ2-5, with a tentative D call TRBD2 (5 bases). This CDR3 is built from 15 residues. V was clipped by 6 bases and J by 1 base, with 15 bases between them. Germline CDR1 reads SNHLY; CDR2 reads FYNNEI. The CDR3 is CASRSGSRLQETQYF. The CDR3 coding sequence is TGTGCCAGCAGGTCGGGGTCTCGACTCCAAGAGACCCAGTACTTC.

The chain has TRBV7-3 and TRBJ2-2; tentative D call: TRBD1 (5 bases). The germline CDR1 and CDR2 sequences are SGHTA and FQGTGA. The V end lost 6 bases, the J end lost 4 bases, and 15 bases lay between the germline ends. This CDR3 region has 15 residues. DNA of the CDR3: TGTGCCAGCAGTCTTTTCAGGGTCGGCACCGGGGAGCTGTTTTTT. As protein: CASSLFRVGTGELFF.

The chain combines TRBV7-9 with TRBJ2-3; D is uncertain. CDR1 SEHNR and CDR2 FQNEAQ come from the germline V gene (reference sequence). Trimming pared 2 bases from V and 4 bases from J, leaving 4 bases between. The CDR3 loop spans 12 amino acids. CDR3 sequence: CASSLISDTQYF. CDR3 nucleotide sequence: TGTGCCAGCAGCTTAATCTCAGATACGCAGTATTTT.

The chain links TRBV7-9 to TRBJ1-6; the D gene is possibly TRBD1 (6 bases). This CDR3 is 15 amino acids long. Germline CDR1 reads SEHNR; CDR2 reads FQNEAQ (reference sequence). Trimming removed 4 bases from V and 10 bases from J, with 17 bases in between. DNA for the CDR3: TGTGCCAGCAGCTCCCAACAGGGATATCGCTCACCCCTCCACTTT. As protein: CASSSQQGYRSPLHF. Looking up the rest from reference TRBV7-9 and TRBJ1-6 gives the full variable domain: DTGVSQNPRHKITKRGQNVTFRCDPISEHNRLYWYRQTLGQGPEFLTYFQNEAQLEKSRLLSDRFSAERPKGSFSTLEIQRTEQGDSAMYLCASSSQQGYRSPLHFGNGTRLTVT.

The chain combines TRBV30 with TRBJ2-4; 7 nucleotides align to TRBD1. In germline, CDR1 is GTSNPN, CDR2 SVGIG (reference sequence). CDR3 length: 17 residues. Trimming removed 1 base from V and 2 bases from J; junction bases left unmatched: 11. The CDR3 sequence is CAWSEFPGQSSKNIQYF. The DNA of the CDR3 is TGTGCCTGGAGTGAATTCCCGGGACAGAGCTCCAAAAACATTCAGTACTTC.

V is TRBV27 and J is TRBJ1-1; the D gene is possibly TRBD1 (6 bases). There are 18 residues in the CDR3. The germline V gene encodes CDR1 MNHEY and CDR2 SMNVEV (reference sequence). The V gene lost 7 bases and the J gene lost 5 bases, with 29 bases spanning the gap. For the CDR3, the DNA is TGTGCCAGCAACCCCACGGGGGGCAGGGGCCAGGGAAGTACTGAAGCTTTCTTT. Translating it yields CASNPTGGRGQGSTEAFF.

The J gene is TRBJ1-6, the V gene TRBV18, with 10 nucleotides matching TRBD1. Trimming took 2 bases from V and 10 from J; bases not matched to a gene: 5. The length of the CDR3 is 15 residues. Germline assignment: CDR1 KGHSH and CDR2 LQKENI. For the CDR3, the DNA is TGTGCCAGCTCACCAGGGACAGGGGTTAACTCACCCCTCCACTTT. This translates into CASSPGTGVNSPLHF.

The rearrangement uses TRBV7-9 and TRBJ1-6; D is ambiguous. CDR3 size: 13 residues. Germline lookup yields CDR1 SEHNR and CDR2 FQNEAQ (reference sequence). The germline V and J ends were trimmed by 0 bases and 7 bases, with 4 bases remaining between them. The CDR3 DNA reads as TGTGCCAGCAGCTTAGCGGAGAATTCACCCCTCCACTTT. Amino acids: CASSLAENSPLHF.

This clone was seen only a few times. The V gene is TRBV11-2, the J gene TRBJ1-2; D is ambiguous. Germline V lookup: CDR1 SGHAT, CDR2 FQNNGV. The CDR3 covers 13 residues. The V gene lost 1 base and the J gene lost 6 bases, with 9 bases spanning the gap. The CDR3 loop is CASSLAGRDGYTF. In DNA, the CDR3 is TGTGCCAGCAGCTTAGCCGGGAGGGATGGCTACACCTTC.

J is TRBJ2-2 and V is TRBV4-3, with 10 bases that match TRBD2. The V segment lost 0 bases and the J segment 10 bases; nucleotides outside the gene matches: 14. This CDR3 comprises 18 residues. Germline V lookup: CDR1 LGHNA, CDR2 YSLEER. The DNA for the CDR3 is TGCGCCAGCAGCCAAGATAGCGGGGGGCGGGGGGCCCTCAAGGAGCTGTTTTTT. It yields the protein CASSQDSGGRGALKELFF.

The V gene is TRBV12-5, the J gene TRBJ1-3; the match to TRBD1 covers 8 bases. The trim removed 6 bases at V and 0 bases at J, leaving 4 bases unmatched. Germline assignment: CDR1 LGHNT and CDR2 FRNRAP. This CDR3 contains 15 residues. CDR3 sequence: CASGLTGASGNTIYF. For the CDR3, the DNA is TGTGCTAGTGGCCTGACAGGGGCCTCTGGAAACACCATATATTTT.

V is TRBV6-5 and J is TRBJ2-5, with D possibly matching TRBD2 (6 bases). The length of the CDR3 is 13 residues. CDR1 and CDR2 from the germline V gene are MNHEY and SVGAGI. Trimming removed 6 bases at V and 5 bases at J, with 13 bases between. CDR3: CASRWGELETQYF. In DNA form, the CDR3 reads TGTGCCAGCAGATGGGGGGAGCTTGAGACCCAGTACTTC.

The chain combines TRBV7-6 with TRBJ2-3; perhaps TRBD2 as D (6 bases). Per the germline V gene, CDR1 is SGHVS and CDR2 is FNYEAQ. Trimming stripped 2 bases from V and 1 base from J, with 10 bases between. This CDR3 has 15 residues. CDR3 loop: CASSLRDSRTDTQYF. In DNA form, the CDR3 reads TGTGCCAGCAGCTTAAGGGACTCACGCACAGATACGCAGTATTTT. Combining the CDR3 with reference TRBV7-6 and TRBJ2-3 gives the whole variable domain GAGVSQSPRYKVTKRGQDVALRCDPISGHVSLYWYRQALGQGPEFLTYFNYEAQQDKSGLPNDRFSAERPEGSISTLTIQRTEQRDSAMYRCASSLRDSRTDTQYFGPGTRLTVL.

This clone appeared a single time. This sequence joins TRBV7-8 and TRBJ1-4; 9 bases are shared with TRBD1. Trimming took 5 bases from V and 7 from J; bases not matched to a gene: 14. Germline loops: CDR1 SGHVS, CDR2 FQNEAQ. The length of the CDR3 is 17 residues. DNA of the CDR3: TGTGCCAGCAGCCCGAGGACAGGGGCCGGAACTGGTGAAAAACTGTTTTTT. Amino acids: CASSPRTGAGTGEKLFF. The full variable domain, its missing parts supplied by reference TRBV7-8 and TRBJ1-4, is GAGVSQSPRYKVAKRGQDVALRCDPISGHVSLFWYQQALGQGPEFLTYFQNEAQLDKSGLPSDRFFAERPEGSVSTLKIQRTQQEDSAVYLCASSPRTGAGTGEKLFFGSGTQLSVL.

This chain uses TRBV9 with TRBJ2-3; D may be TRBD1 (6 bases). The CDR3 is made up of 14 amino acids. The germline V gene encodes CDR1 SGDLS and CDR2 YYNGEE. V lost 3 bases to trimming and J lost 3 bases, with 11 bases between them. CDR3 DNA: TGTGCCAGCAGCGAGGACAGAGAGACAGATACGCAGTATTTT. Encoded protein: CASSEDRETDTQYF.

The chain recombines TRBV4-1 with TRBJ1-5; the match to TRBD1 covers 10 bases. Germline values: CDR1 MGHRA, CDR2 YSYEKL. The length of the CDR3 is 19 residues. V gave up 0 bases and J gave up 5 bases; unmatched junction bases: 13. The CDR3 loop reads CASSQDTASTGGWDQPQHF. The CDR3 bases are TGCGCCAGCAGCCAAGATACCGCCTCGACAGGGGGCTGGGATCAGCCCCAGCATTTT.

The genes are TRBV7-9 and TRBJ1-2; no clear D. The CDR3 contains 15 residues. Per germline, CDR1 SEHNR and CDR2 FQNEAQ (reference sequence). Trimming pared 1 base from V and 0 bases from J, leaving 9 bases between. CDR3 sequence: CASSLVSGANYGYTF. In nucleotides, the CDR3 is TGTGCCAGCAGCTTAGTGTCGGGAGCTAACTATGGCTACACCTTC. Based on the CDR3 plus reference TRBV7-9 and TRBJ1-2, the full variable domain is DTGVSQNPRHKITKRGQNVTFRCDPISEHNRLYWYRQTLGQGPEFLTYFQNEAQLEKSRLLSDRFSAERPKGSFSTLEIQRTEQGDSAMYLCASSLVSGANYGYTFGSGTRLTVV.

The chain employs TRBV18 and TRBJ1-4; D is unclear. Between the trimmed V and J ends, which lost 0 bases and 5 bases, there was a span of 4 bases. CDR1 KGHSH and CDR2 LQKENI come from the germline V gene. The CDR3 loop spans 13 amino acids. CDR3 sequence reads: CASSPPPNEKLFF. The DNA for the CDR3 is TGTGCCAGCTCACCACCTCCAAATGAAAAACTGTTTTTT.